The clone carrying this T cell receptor (beta chain) has a single count. The CDR3 runs to 18 residues. CDR1 and CDR2 from the germline V gene are MGHDK and SYGVNS. The V and J ends lost 4 bases and 2 bases, in that order; junction bases with no gene match: 7. The data stem from a study of cytomegalovirus exposure and HLA in healthy donors. Use of 60 Vbeta and 13 Jbeta primers characterized the PCR. Using immunoSEQ multiplex PCR, the repertoire was profiled, and TCRdb retains in-frame clones only, with some absent. The sample carries under 250,000 clones, over 80% recorded once. Sequencing input: PBMCs. The sequence derives from a boy between 2 and 15 years old in good health and CMV-seronegative. V gene TRBV25-1 combines with J gene TRBJ2-5, with 16 bases matching TRBD2. The CDR3 sequence: CASSAGTSGGAGQETQYF. The DNA for the CDR3 is TGTGCCAGCAGTGCCGGGACTAGCGGGGGGGCGGGGCAAGAGACCCAGTACTTC.